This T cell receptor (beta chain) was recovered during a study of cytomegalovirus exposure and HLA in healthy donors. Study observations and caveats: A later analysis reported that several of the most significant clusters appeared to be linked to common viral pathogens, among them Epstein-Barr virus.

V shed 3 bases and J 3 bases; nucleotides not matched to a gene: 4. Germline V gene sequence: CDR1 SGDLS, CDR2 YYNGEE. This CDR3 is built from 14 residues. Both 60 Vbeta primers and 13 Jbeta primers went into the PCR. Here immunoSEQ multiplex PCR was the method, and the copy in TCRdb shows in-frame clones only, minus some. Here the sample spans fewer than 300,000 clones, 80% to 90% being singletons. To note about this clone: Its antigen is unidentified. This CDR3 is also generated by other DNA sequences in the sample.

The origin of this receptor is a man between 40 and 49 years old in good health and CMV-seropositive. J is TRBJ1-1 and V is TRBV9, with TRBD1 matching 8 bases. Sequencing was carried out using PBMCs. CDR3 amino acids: CASSAGTGDTEAFF. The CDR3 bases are TGTGCCAGCAGCGCCGGGACAGGTGACACTGAAGCTTTCTTT.